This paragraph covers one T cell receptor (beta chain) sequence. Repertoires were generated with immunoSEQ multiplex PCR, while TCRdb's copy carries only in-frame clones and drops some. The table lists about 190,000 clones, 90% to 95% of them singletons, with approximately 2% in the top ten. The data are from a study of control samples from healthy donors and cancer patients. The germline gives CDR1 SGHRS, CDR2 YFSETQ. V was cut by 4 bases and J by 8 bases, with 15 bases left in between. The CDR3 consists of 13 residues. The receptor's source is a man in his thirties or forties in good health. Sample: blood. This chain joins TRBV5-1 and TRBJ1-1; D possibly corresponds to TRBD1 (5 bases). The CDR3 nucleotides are TGCGCCAGCAGCATCTCAGGGAACGGGGAAGCTTTCTTT. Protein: CASSISGNGEAFF.